The T cell receptor (beta chain) under discussion was sequenced for a study of regulatory T cells in long-lasting Graves disease. Indicated time point: newly diagnosed GD, antithyroid drugs for less than 3 months. There was RNA extracted from PBMCs, and the TCR library was made from it. The EDTA tubes were filled with approximately 10 milliliters of drawn peripheral blood. The V gene end was trimmed by 6 bases and the J gene end by 8 bases; junction bases not matched to a gene: 5. This CDR3 has 14 residues. From germline, CDR1 is SGHTA and CDR2 FQGNSA. HTBI primers from iRepertoire and Arm-PCR of CDR3 regions yielded the TCR beta libraries. Methods used by the authors: Sequenced samples collectively carried roughly 63 TRBV and 14 TRBJ segments. Each CDR3 protein gets one entry after TCRdb re-called the multiplex PCR reads with MiXCR. The V and J calls shown here were made by TCRdb, not taken from the authors' results. The data hold a few hundred thousand distinct CDR3 sequences, with 12% observed a single time.

In addition, the sample was reused for a study of T cells in Graves' hyperthyroidism and ophthalmopathy.

This sample comprised peripheral blood mononuclear cells (PBMCs), obtained at new diagnosis, from a patient treated with antithyroid drugs. The sequence was collected from a woman in her late teens or twenties with Graves disease. This chain joins TRBV7-2 and TRBJ2-1; 12 bases are a match to TRBD2. CDR3 nucleotides: TGTGCCAGCAGGGCTAGCGGGGGGGGGGATGAGCAGTTCTTC. The encoded protein is CASRASGGGDEQFF. The full variable domain, rest sourced from reference TRBV7-2 and TRBJ2-1, is GAGVSQSPSNKVTEKGKDVELRCDPISGHTALYWYRQSLGQGLEFLIYFQGNSAPDKSGLPSDRFSAERTGGSVSTLTIQRTQQEDSAVYLCASRASGGGDEQFFGPGTRLTVL.